This T cell receptor beta chain was found in a study of T cells in Graves' hyperthyroidism and ophthalmopathy. Study-wide points: Blood also showed most of the thyroid clonotypes that were expanded above 0.001.

Amplification of TCR beta CDR3 regions was performed using RNA transcripts as template. The TCR CDR3 first-round RT-PCR relied on the HTBI primer set. A single record per CDR3 protein comes from TCRdb applying MiXCR to the multiplex PCR reads. The sample records some 360,000 distinct CDR3 sequences, around 18% being singletons. Turning to this clonotype: As yet, its antigen is unknown.

The CDR3 is made up of 16 amino acids. Germline trimming cut 6 bases from V and 2 bases from J; bases unmatched to any gene: 7. Sequenced: blood. The source is a woman between 35 and 50 years old with Graves' ophthalmopathy. The chain combines TRBV12-3 or TRBV12-4 with TRBJ2-7; 13 bases are shared with TRBD2. The CDR3 DNA is TGTGCCAGCAGCTCCGGGACTAGCGGGGCCGCCTACGAGCAGTACTTC. The encoded protein is CASSSGTSGAAYEQYF.